What follows describes a single T cell receptor (beta chain). This specimen belongs to a study of long-term antiretroviral therapy in people with HIV. Survey level was the resolution at which the v3.0 immunoSEQ assay ran. Clones were read by immunoSEQ multiplex PCR, and TCRdb kept only the in-frame ones, dropping some. The sample has 39,000 or so clones; approximately 80% are singletons. The CDR3 totals 13 residues. Germline CDR1 SGHNT, CDR2 YYREEE (reference sequence). With 4 bases removed from V and 8 bases from J, the gap between germline ends came to 12 bases. The sequencing used unsorted PBMCs, collected 0.6 years after starting antiretroviral therapy. The chain has TRBV5-4 and TRBJ1-4, with D unclear. This clonotype was sampled from a man aged 18-30 years with HIV. The CDR3 spells CASSKDGYEKLFF. CDR3 bases: TGTGCCAGCAGCAAGGACGGGTACGAAAAACTGTTTTTT.